These 26 T cell receptor beta chains were sequenced from one sample in a study of cytomegalovirus exposure and HLA in healthy donors. Use of 60 Vbeta and 13 Jbeta primers characterized the PCR. Assay used: immunoSEQ multiplex PCR; TCRdb lists only in-frame clones, some missing. The repertoire consists of under 200,000 clones, with 68% occurring once and the leading ten covering 4% to 5.5%. The sequenced sample was PBMCs. The receptors were gathered from a woman aged 18-29 years in good health and CMV-seropositive.

The rearrangement joins TRBV9 to TRBJ2-5; 10 nucleotides agree with TRBD2. The V segment lost 0 bases and the J segment 4 bases; nucleotides outside the gene matches: 9. This CDR3 has 17 residues. Looked up from germline, CDR1 is SGDLS and CDR2 is YYNGEE. CDR3 nucleotide sequence: TGTGCCAGCAGCGTAGCTCCCATAGCGGGAGGCGGAGAGACCCAGTACTTC. It specifies CASSVAPIAGGGETQYF.

The gene calls are TRBV4-2 and TRBJ1-2; no clear D. The CDR3 runs to 14 residues. V gave up 2 bases and J gave up 5 bases, with 12 bases separating them. The germline gives CDR1 LGHNA, CDR2 YNFKEQ. CDR3 sequence: CASSQNGALYGYTF. CDR3 nucleotides: TGTGCCAGCAGCCAAAACGGTGCCTTATATGGCTACACCTTC.

The chain couples TRBV27 to TRBJ2-1, with 10 bases identical to TRBD1. Trimming removed 7 bases from V and 10 bases from J; junction bases left unmatched: 4. Per the germline V gene, CDR1 is MNHEY and CDR2 is SMNVEV (reference sequence). The CDR3 consists of 12 residues. CDR3 sequence: CASIDRGREQFF. The DNA for the CDR3 is TGTGCCAGCATCGACAGGGGGCGAGAGCAGTTCTTC.

The sample holds one count of this clone. The CDR3 DNA sequence: TGTGCCAGTGGTGTCCTCGACAGGGATCGCGAGCAGTACTTC. Protein sequence: CASGVLDRDREQYF. This rearrangement joins TRBV19 to TRBJ2-7, with 7 positions matching TRBD1. Germline lookup yields CDR1 LNHDA and CDR2 SQIVND (reference sequence). This CDR3 spans 14 amino acids. V dropped 8 bases and J dropped 6; count of bases not matched to a gene: 13.

The chain links TRBV7-2 to TRBJ1-5; 7 nucleotides agree with TRBD1. CDR1 is SGHTA and CDR2 is FQGNSA in the germline V gene. The CDR3 has 13 residues. J gave up 6 bases and V 6 bases, and 5 bases lay outside the gene matches. CDR3 region: CASSTQGSQPQHF. The CDR3 coding sequence is TGTGCCAGCAGTACACAGGGGAGTCAGCCCCAGCATTTT.

The J gene is TRBJ2-5, the V gene TRBV30; 7 bases line up with TRBD2. The end of the DNA aligns better with TRBJ2-7, so the J call may be wrong. CDR3 size: 14 residues. Per the germline V gene, CDR1 is GTSNPN and CDR2 is SVGIG (reference sequence). CDR3: CASEARSGGYEQYF. The CDR3 DNA follows: TGTGCCTCCGAGGCCCGGTCGGGAGGCTACGAGCAGTACTTC.

Here the CDR3 reads CASSLASLFNEQFF. CDR3 coding DNA: TGTGCCAGCAGCTTAGCATCTCTATTTAATGAGCAGTTCTTC. The J gene is TRBJ2-1, the V gene TRBV7-8, with unresolved D. V shed 0 bases and J shed 7 bases, with 10 bases lying between them. Germline CDR1 reads SGHVS; CDR2 reads FQNEAQ. CDR3 size: 14 residues.

A few counts support this clone. The chain combines TRBV5-1 with TRBJ1-1, with D possibly being TRBD1 (5 bases). CDR3 length: 14 amino acids. The V gene's germline CDR1 is SGHRS and CDR2 YFSETQ. V was pared by 5 bases and J by 0 bases, with 11 bases between. This chain's CDR3 is CASSWGLMNTEAFF. In nucleotides, the CDR3 is TGCGCCAGCAGTTGGGGCCTTATGAACACTGAAGCTTTCTTT.

This rearrangement joins TRBV10-3 to TRBJ2-1, with 12 bases matching TRBD2. The CDR3 is 15 amino acids. V trimming: 10 bases; J trimming: 5 bases; junction bases outside the gene matches: 9. The germline CDR1 and CDR2 sequences are ENHRY and SYGVKD. The CDR3 protein is CATTLRTSGDNEQFF. CDR3 DNA sequence: TGTGCCACCACACTGAGGACTAGCGGGGACAATGAGCAGTTCTTC.

This clone appeared a few times. The V gene is TRBV19, the J gene TRBJ1-4; D unresolved. The CDR3 has 14 amino acids. Trimming took off 3 bases at V and 6 bases at J, with 11 bases between the two ends. Germline-derived CDR1 and CDR2 are LNHDA and SQIVND (reference sequence). The CDR3 loop is CASSINGDYEKLFF. CDR3 nucleotide sequence: TGTGCCAGTAGTATTAATGGCGACTATGAAAAACTGTTTTTT.

This clone was observed a single time. The chain links TRBV5-1 to TRBJ1-4; D is possibly TRBD1 (6 bases). Germline V CDR1 and CDR2: SGHRS, YFSETQ. The CDR3 length is 14 residues. V was cut by 4 bases and J by 7 bases, with 14 bases left in between. The CDR3, as DNA: TGCGCCAGCAGCCAACAGGGTGGTGGTGAAAAACTGTTTTTT. This sequence encodes CASSQQGGGEKLFF.

This chain links TRBV18 with TRBJ1-1, with D unresolved. CDR3 length: 13 amino acids. The germline gives CDR1 KGHSH, CDR2 LQKENI. Trimming removed 5 bases from V and 0 bases from J, with 7 bases in between. The chain's CDR3 is CASSGGVNTEAFF. The CDR3 region has the DNA TGTGCCAGCTCAGGCGGGGTGAACACTGAAGCTTTCTTT.

The chain has TRBV7-8 and TRBJ2-5, with 10 bases fitting TRBD1. This CDR3 comprises 18 residues. Germline loops: CDR1 SGHVS, CDR2 FQNEAQ. The V segment lost 5 bases and the J segment 2 bases; nucleotides outside the gene matches: 14. The chain's CDR3 is CASSVRDRGIIWQETQYF. The DNA for the CDR3 is TGTGCCAGCAGCGTCCGGGACAGGGGAATAATTTGGCAAGAGACCCAGTACTTC.

V gene TRBV7-3 combines with J gene TRBJ2-5; the D gene is possibly TRBD2 (7 bases). CDR1 is SGHTA, CDR2 FQGTGA, per germline. The CDR3 covers 15 residues. Trimming pared 2 bases from V and 5 bases from J, leaving 15 bases between. This chain's CDR3 is CASSLGGAYEETQYF. CDR3 nucleotides: TGTGCCAGCAGCTTAGGGGGGGCATACGAGGAGACCCAGTACTTC.

The rearrangement uses TRBV5-8 and TRBJ2-2, with 10 bases matching TRBD2. The V gene end was trimmed by 1 base and the J gene end by 7 bases; junction bases not matched to a gene: 10. From germline, CDR1 is SGHTS and CDR2 YDEGEE. This CDR3 region has 17 residues. CDR3 protein: CASSLFGSGRANGELFF. The DNA of the CDR3 is TGTGCCAGCAGCTTGTTTGGGAGCGGGAGGGCCAACGGGGAGCTGTTTTTT.

The CDR3 sequence: CAWSVLEGGYTF. The CDR3 DNA sequence: TGTGCCTGGAGTGTACTTGAGGGTGGCTACACCTTC. V gene TRBV30 combines with J gene TRBJ1-2; D uncertain. In germline, CDR1 is GTSNPN, CDR2 SVGIG (reference sequence). The V and J ends lost 0 bases and 7 bases respectively, with 9 bases between them. The CDR3 spans 12 residues.

The chain links TRBV30 to TRBJ1-4; D call uncertain. V was clipped by 3 bases and J by 7 bases, with 9 bases between them. The CDR3 is 12 residues long. Germline assignment: CDR1 GTSNPN and CDR2 SVGIG (reference sequence). The CDR3 DNA sequence: TGTGCCTGGAGGAGGGAGGTTGAAAAACTGTTTTTT. It specifies CAWRREVEKLFF.

CDR3 protein: CASRLAGAGTDTQYF. In DNA, the CDR3 is TGTGCCAGCAGGCTAGCGGGTGCTGGCACAGATACGCAGTATTTT. The chain carries TRBV6-1 and TRBJ2-3; 8 positions match TRBD2. Germline V gene data show CDR1 as MNHNS and CDR2 as SASEGT. CDR3 length: 15 amino acids. V trimming: 6 bases; J trimming: 1 base; junction bases outside the gene matches: 6.

This sequence joins TRBV7-9 and TRBJ2-5; TRBD2 agrees at 9 bases. The CDR3 has 15 residues. Germline CDR1 and CDR2: SEHNR and FQNEAQ (reference sequence). V lost 4 bases and J lost 7; bases outside the gene matches: 10. This CDR3 is CASSSSSSGGGTQYF. In DNA, the CDR3 is TGTGCCAGCAGCTCTAGCAGTAGCGGGGGAGGGACCCAGTACTTC.

V is TRBV15 and J is TRBJ2-7, with 7 bases that match TRBD1. The germline V gene has CDR1 LNHNV and CDR2 YYDKDF (reference sequence). CDR3 length equals 17 residues. V lost 1 base and J lost 1; bases outside the gene matches: 10. CDR3 in amino acids: CATSRGFSGTVSYEQYF. Written as DNA, the CDR3 is TGTGCCACCAGCAGAGGATTCTCCGGGACAGTTTCCTACGAGCAGTACTTC.

This clone was detected only a few times. V usage is TRBV7-6 and J usage is TRBJ2-7; TRBD2 matches at 10 bases. The CDR3 extends over 15 amino acids. V was clipped by 2 bases and J by 4 bases; unmatched bases: 5. CDR1 and CDR2 (germline): SGHVS, FNYEAQ. The DNA for the CDR3 is TGTGCCAGCAGCTTACTAGCGGGGGACCAATACGAGCAGTACTTC. This gives the protein CASSLLAGDQYEQYF. Based on the CDR3 plus reference TRBV7-6 and TRBJ2-7, the full variable domain is GAGVSQSPRYKVTKRGQDVALRCDPISGHVSLYWYRQALGQGPEFLTYFNYEAQQDKSGLPNDRFSAERPEGSISTLTIQRTEQRDSAMYRCASSLLAGDQYEQYFGPGTRLTVT.

This clone was seen only a few times. The rearrangement links TRBV7-3 to TRBJ2-5; possible D gene TRBD2, 6 bases. The germline V and J ends were trimmed by 1 base and 3 bases, with 12 bases remaining between them. Germline CDR1 is SGHTA and CDR2 is FQGTGA. The CDR3 is made up of 15 amino acids. Written as DNA, the CDR3 is TGTGCCAGCAGCTTAATTAGCGGTGTGAAAGAGACCCAGTACTTC. Translation: CASSLISGVKETQYF.

This chain links TRBV19 with TRBJ1-2; 9 nucleotides agree with TRBD1. The CDR3 runs 15 residues. From germline, CDR1 is LNHDA and CDR2 SQIVND (reference sequence). After removal of 5 bases from V and 6 bases from J, the junction contained 10 bases not matched to a gene. The CDR3 sequence is CASSASRDRVDGYTF. In DNA, the CDR3 is TGTGCCAGTAGTGCCAGCCGGGACAGGGTGGATGGCTACACCTTC. The complete variable domain, with remaining parts taken from reference TRBV19 and TRBJ1-2, reads DGGITQSPKYLFRKEGQNVTLSCEQNLNHDAMYWYRQDPGQGLRLIYYSQIVNDFQKGDIAEGYSVSREKKESFPLTVTSAQKNPTAFYLCASSASRDRVDGYTFGSGTRLTVV.

This clone was found a few times. V is TRBV5-4 and J is TRBJ2-7; weak D call: TRBD2 (7 bases). With 1 base removed from V and 6 bases from J, the gap between germline ends came to 17 bases. The CDR3 runs 15 residues. Germline V gives CDR1 SGHNT, CDR2 YYREEE (reference sequence). The CDR3 sequence: CASSLRAGGPTEQYF. DNA for the CDR3: TGTGCCAGCAGCTTGAGAGCCGGGGGGCCCACCGAGCAGTACTTC.

As DNA, the CDR3 is TGTGCCAGTAGTCTAGCGGGAGGCCGCACAGATACGCAGTATTTT. Translation: CASSLAGGRTDTQYF. The chain carries TRBV19 and TRBJ2-3, with 11 bases fitting TRBD2. The CDR3 length is 15 residues. Trimming took 5 bases from V and 1 from J; bases not matched to a gene: 2. Looked up from germline, CDR1 is LNHDA and CDR2 is SQIVND (reference sequence).

The chain combines TRBV5-4 with TRBJ2-1; D not certain. The CDR3 loop spans 16 amino acids. Looked up from germline, CDR1 is SGHNT and CDR2 is YYREEE (reference sequence). V lost 2 bases and J lost 0, with 12 bases in between. The CDR3 loop reads CASSFHMKSSYNEQFF. Written as DNA, the CDR3 is TGTGCCAGCAGCTTCCATATGAAGAGCTCCTACAATGAGCAGTTCTTC.